This TCR beta chain stems from a study of T cells in Graves' hyperthyroidism and ophthalmopathy. The germline V gene encodes CDR1 MNHNS and CDR2 SASEGT. CDR3 length: 14 residues. V lost 6 bases and J lost 0; bases outside the gene matches: 3. Uncontrolled infection, other autoimmune disease, pregnancy or lactation led to exclusion. This clonotype showed up many times. RNA transcripts yielded amplified TCR beta CDR3 regions. HTBI primers were employed in a first-round RT-PCR of the TCR CDR3. Via MiXCR, TCRdb re-called the multiplex PCR reads, giving one row per CDR3 protein. In the table there are 500,000 to 650,000 distinct CDR3 sequences, approximately 15% of which are singletons.

The TCR sequence derives from a woman between 45 and 60 years old with Graves' ophthalmopathy. The V gene is TRBV6-1, the J gene TRBJ2-7, with 9 nucleotides matching TRBD1. The sample comprised blood. Here the CDR3 reads CASRPGQGSYEQYF. The CDR3 DNA reads TGTGCCAGCAGGCCGGGACAGGGCTCCTACGAGCAGTACTTC.